Below, one T cell receptor (beta chain) is given with its context. This clonotype is medium-sized (0.01 to 0.1%). Its antigen has not been determined. Qualities for individual bases were not recorded, and no much larger clone is one base off. Library prep was done by 5' RACE. TCR libraries were constructed from RNA using the SMARTer Human TCR a/b Profiling Kit, with the full V(D)J regions of both alpha and beta chains captured. After amplification, the libraries were purified with AMPure XP beads and validated using the DNA 1000 Kit on an Agilent 2100 Bioanalyzer. The libraries were sequenced on an Illumina MiSeq using the 600-cycle v3 reagent kit, which produced 2 x 300 bp paired-end reads. Concerning the study's data processing: Reads were processed using MiXCR and VDJTools, with non-productive clonotypes removed and clonotypes collapsed by CDR3 amino acid sequence before frequencies were recalculated. CDR3 sequences were compared with the McPAS-TCR database with a Levenshtein distance of 1 allowed, and UpSet plots were created in R using UpSetR. Clones were called with MiXCR by TCRdb after fastp trimmed the public reads at Q25, and only in-frame beta chains were retained. Entries are consolidated by CDR3 protein sequence, retaining the most common genes and DNA. The V and J calls and clone size come from TCRdb's table, not from the authors' own analysis. A total of 2,000 or so distinct CDR3 sequences appear in this sample, 15% of them only once. The ten most abundant clones make up 30% of the sample.

From cysteine to phenylalanine, the CDR3 is 14 amino acids long. Only CDR3 DNA is held: 42 bases, read in frame from base 1. CDR1 and CDR2, looked up from the germline V gene, are MDHEN and SYDVKM. V sheds 7 bases and J sheds 6 bases, leaving 18 bases between their ends. This entry belongs to a study of Epstein–Barr virus B cells in breast cancer (dated by TCRdb to about 2021). Regarding the research as a whole: Control T cells were grown by the rapid expansion method using irradiated PBMC feeders, soluble OKT3 and IL-2 200 U/ml, and were harvested roughly 9-12 days after stimulation. A single-patient case report examined whether EBV+ B cells infiltrating the tumor shape the T-cell receptor repertoire in triple-negative breast cancer.

RNA from about 9.8e4 to 1.1e6 cultured T cells was extracted using RNeasy Micro or Mini kits with on-column DNase digestion, and the RNA was checked on an Agilent 2100 Bioanalyzer. The investigation overall reported the following: All data came from a single patient described as a first proof of concept, which limits generalization.

This TCR came from a woman between 40 and 50 years old with triple-negative breast cancer. Sequencing was done on a sample of tumor-infiltrating lymphocytes expanded in culture. The V and J genes are TRBV28 and TRBJ1-1, and TRBD1 may be the D gene, going by 5 matching bases. In nucleotides, the sequence is TGTGCCAGCACCCCCCCAGGCAGGGCGGCTGAAGCTTTCTTT. Translated, this is CASTPPGRAAEAFF.